This TCR beta chain originates from a study of blood T cell repertoires in COVID-19. On the study more broadly: Both acute and convalescent COVID-19 samples were obtained from the United States, Italy and Spain. T cells, B-cell-depleted T cells, or PBMCs supplied cDNA or gDNA.

Original processing notes: By means of reference gene primer amplification, nucleated cell counts were estimated. TCRdb keeps only in-frame clones here, not all; method: immunoSEQ multiplex PCR. V and J calls and clone size come straight from that table; D and trimming were deduced from the DNA. Of about 500,000 clones listed, 85% to 90% were seen once; the top ten hold around 7.8%. The CDR3 has 15 residues. Germline V CDR1 and CDR2: SGHVS, FQNEAQ. V lost 0 bases and J lost 6; bases outside the gene matches: 4. Patients from Seattle were sampled longitudinally, starting during active infection. This rearrangement joins TRBV7-8 to TRBJ2-2, with 7 bases that match TRBD1. Sequencing used peripheral blood. This receptor was obtained from a woman between 50 and 59 years old with COVID-19, enrolled during active disease. The CDR3 loop is CASSLARQGAGELFF. The CDR3 DNA reads TGTGCCAGCAGCTTAGCGCGTCAGGGGGCCGGGGAGCTGTTTTTT.